Listed here are 23 T cell receptor beta chains from one sample, sequenced in a study of cytomegalovirus exposure and HLA in healthy donors. PCR used 60 Vbeta primers and 13 Jbeta primers. TCRdb's table, derived via immunoSEQ multiplex PCR, lists solely in-frame clones and lacks some. The sample lists roughly 250,000 clones, 80% occurring once. The sequenced sample consisted of PBMCs. The origin of the receptors is a girl aged 2 to 10 in good health and CMV-seronegative.

J is TRBJ1-3 and V is TRBV5-1; tentative D call: TRBD1 (6 bases). The CDR3 runs 15 residues. Germline V CDR1 and CDR2: SGHRS, YFSETQ. Trimming took 4 bases from V and 2 from J, leaving 13 bases between them. CDR3 DNA sequence: TGCGCCAGCAGCGCGGGGGCCACTACTGGAAACACCATATATTTT. It codes for CASSAGATTGNTIYF.

V gene TRBV30 combines with J gene TRBJ2-7; 10 bases map to TRBD1. V lost 5 bases to trimming and J lost 9 bases; unmatched junction nucleotides: 1. CDR1 is GTSNPN, CDR2 SVGIG, per germline (reference sequence). The CDR3 sequence is 10 residues long. The CDR3 DNA reads as TGTGCCTGGGGGGACAGGGGGCAGTACTTC. This sequence encodes CAWGDRGQYF. The whole variable domain, filled in from reference TRBV30 and TRBJ2-7, reads SQTIHQWPATLVQPVGSPLSLECTVEGTSNPNLYWYRQAAGRGLQLLFYSVGIGQISSEVPQNLSASRPQDRQFILSSKKLLLSDSGFYLCAWGDRGQYFGPGTRLTVT.

The chain has TRBV28 and TRBJ2-5; no clear D. With 3 bases removed from V and 5 bases from J, the gap between germline ends came to 7 bases. This CDR3 contains 12 residues. CDR1 and CDR2 (germline): MDHEN, SYDVKM. As DNA, the CDR3 is TGTGCCAGCAGTTTTAGGCGGGAGACCCAGTACTTC. This codes for CASSFRRETQYF.

This clone was found once. V gene TRBV19 combines with J gene TRBJ1-2; D perhaps matches TRBD1 (5 bases). Trimming took off 8 bases at V and 1 base at J, with 14 bases between the two ends. CDR1 and CDR2 from the germline V gene are LNHDA and SQIVND (reference sequence). This CDR3 spans 14 amino acids. The CDR3 DNA is TGTGCCAGTGCGGAGAACAGGAATAACTATGGCTACACCTTC. Its translation is CASAENRNNYGYTF.

The genes are TRBV5-1 and TRBJ2-7; D is perhaps TRBD2 (6 bases). Between the trimmed V and J ends, which lost 2 bases and 4 bases, there was a span of 10 bases. This CDR3 is built from 13 residues. Germline assignment: CDR1 SGHRS and CDR2 YFSETQ. The CDR3 nucleotides are TGCGCCAGCAGCTTTGGACTATATTACGAGCAGTACTTC. Protein sequence: CASSFGLYYEQYF. Drawing the rest from reference TRBV5-1 and TRBJ2-7, the complete variable domain is KAGVTQTPRYLIKTRGQQVTLSCSPISGHRSVSWYQQTPGQGLQFLFEYFSETQRNKGNFPGRFSGRQFSNSRSEMNVSTLELGDSALYLCASSFGLYYEQYFGPGTRLTVT.

The chain recombines TRBV4-2 with TRBJ1-5, with D perhaps TRBD1 (6 bases). Trimming left V 1 base short and J 4 bases short, with 11 bases between. The CDR3 has 15 amino acids. CDR1 is LGHNA and CDR2 is YNFKEQ in the germline V gene. CDR3 sequence: CASSQGTGLNQPQHF. In DNA, the CDR3 is TGTGCCAGCAGCCAAGGTACAGGGTTGAATCAGCCCCAGCATTTT.

The chain links TRBV28 to TRBJ1-3; D uncertain. Trimming left V 8 bases short and J 0 bases short, with 20 bases between. Germline V gene lookup returns CDR1 MDHEN and CDR2 SYDVKM. The CDR3 covers 17 residues. The CDR3: CASLASVGVFSGNTIYF. Written as DNA, the CDR3 is TGTGCCAGCCTCGCCTCGGTCGGGGTCTTCTCTGGAAACACCATATATTTT.

V gene TRBV4-2 combines with J gene TRBJ1-2; tentative D call: TRBD1 (5 bases). The CDR3 has 15 amino acids. In germline, CDR1 is LGHNA, CDR2 YNFKEQ. Trimming cost V 1 base and J 2 bases, with 11 bases left between them. DNA for the CDR3: TGTGCCAGCAGCCAAGCTGAAGGGGTAAACTATGGCTACACCTTC. Translation: CASSQAEGVNYGYTF.

The chain has TRBV20-1 and TRBJ2-3; D perhaps matches TRBD2 (6 bases). Deletions cut 5 bases from V and 6 bases from J, with 9 bases between. The CDR3 runs to 11 residues. CDR1 is DFQATT and CDR2 is SNEGSKA in the germline V gene (reference sequence). DNA of the CDR3: TGCAGTGCTGGGGCGGGGGATACGCAGTATTTT. Encoded protein: CSAGAGDTQYF.

J is TRBJ1-5 and V is TRBV5-1; the D gene is possibly TRBD1 (6 bases). CDR1 and CDR2 from the germline V gene are SGHRS and YFSETQ. This CDR3 region has 15 residues. V lost 0 bases, J lost 0 bases, and 7 bases lay in between. The chain's CDR3 is CASSLAGDSNQPQHF. The CDR3 region has the DNA TGCGCCAGCAGCTTGGCAGGGGATAGCAATCAGCCCCAGCATTTT.

The gene calls are TRBV19 and TRBJ2-7; 10 bases map to TRBD2. The germline gives CDR1 LNHDA, CDR2 SQIVND (reference sequence). The CDR3 contains 14 residues. V lost 3 bases to trimming and J lost 4 bases; unmatched junction nucleotides: 3. The CDR3: CASSMASGRYEQYF. In DNA form, the CDR3 reads TGTGCCAGTAGTATGGCTAGCGGGAGATACGAGCAGTACTTC.

The chain links TRBV7-2 to TRBJ1-2; 8 bases line up with TRBD1. Germline V gene data show CDR1 as SGHTA and CDR2 as FQGNSA. There are 15 residues in the CDR3. V lost 5 bases to trimming and J lost 6 bases; unmatched junction nucleotides: 11. The CDR3 nucleotides read TGTGCCAGCAGCCTCCGATTACAGGGGGGAGATGGCTACACCTTC. Protein sequence: CASSLRLQGGDGYTF.

This clone has just one count. V usage is TRBV5-7 and J usage is TRBJ2-2; D unclear. TRBV5-7 is assigned to the ORF class and has an uncertain function. Trimming took off 4 bases at V and 5 bases at J, with 12 bases between the two ends. This CDR3 contains 14 residues. The CDR3 nucleotides read TGTGCCAGCAGCCTTCGTGGAGTAACCGGGGAGCTGTTTTTT. Translating it yields CASSLRGVTGELFF.

The J gene is TRBJ2-3, the V gene TRBV7-2; maybe TRBD2 (6 bases). Looked up from germline, CDR1 is SGHTA and CDR2 is FQGNSA. Trimming pared 1 base from V and 0 bases from J, leaving 14 bases between. CDR3 length: 17 residues. The CDR3 sequence is CASSLDPLASSTDTQYF. Here the CDR3 DNA reads TGTGCCAGCAGCTTAGACCCTCTAGCGTCGAGCACAGATACGCAGTATTTT.

The chain recombines TRBV6-5 with TRBJ2-5, with D possibly TRBD2 on 5 matching bases. Germline-derived CDR1 and CDR2 are MNHEY and SVGAGI. The CDR3 runs 15 residues. Between the trimmed V and J ends, which lost 2 bases and 0 bases, there was a span of 10 bases. The CDR3 reads CASSYRKRYQETQYF. The CDR3 region has the DNA TGTGCCAGCAGTTACAGAAAGCGGTACCAAGAGACCCAGTACTTC.

The V and J genes are TRBV4-2 and TRBJ2-3; 8 bases map to TRBD2. V lost 0 bases to trimming and J lost 4 bases; unmatched junction nucleotides: 3. The V gene's germline CDR1 is LGHNA and CDR2 YNFKEQ. The CDR3 is made up of 15 amino acids. The DNA of the CDR3 is TGTGCCAGCAGCCAAGATACTAGCGGATCAGATACGCAGTATTTT. This encodes CASSQDTSGSDTQYF.

A word on this clone: The same CDR3 also results from other DNA sequences found in this sample. The CDR3 sequence: CAISPGQGPYEQYF. The CDR3 nucleotides are TGTGCCATCAGTCCGGGACAGGGTCCTTACGAGCAGTACTTC. This chain uses TRBV10-3 with TRBJ2-7; TRBD1 matches 9 bases. Looked up from germline, CDR1 is ENHRY and CDR2 is SYGVKD. Trimming took 5 bases from V and 4 from J; bases not matched to a gene: 6. The CDR3 is 14 amino acids.

The chain has TRBV13 and TRBJ2-7, with 11 bases fitting TRBD2. V dropped 5 bases and J dropped 7; count of bases not matched to a gene: 10. The CDR3 is 15 residues long. Germline CDR1 and CDR2: PRHDT and FYEKMQ (reference sequence). In DNA, the CDR3 is TGTGCCAGCAGCCCCGAGGGACTAGCGGACTTTGAGCAGTACTTC. Translating it yields CASSPEGLADFEQYF.

This clone has just one count. The chain combines TRBV11-1 with TRBJ2-1; the D gene is possibly TRBD2 (6 bases). The germline V gene has CDR1 SGHAT and CDR2 FQDESV (reference sequence). Trimming shortened V by 1 base and J by 5 bases, and 21 bases separated the two germline ends. The CDR3 runs to 18 residues. As DNA, the CDR3 is TGTGCCAGCAGCTTAGTCCCCCCAGGCGGGATGATTGACAATGAGCAGTTCTTC. Encoded protein: CASSLVPPGGMIDNEQFF.

This chain links TRBV5-1 with TRBJ1-1; 12 bases match TRBD1. The trim removed 4 bases at V and 7 bases at J, leaving 5 bases unmatched. CDR1 and CDR2 (germline): SGHRS, YFSETQ. The CDR3 covers 14 residues. This CDR3 is CASSPGQGAREAFF. CDR3 nucleotide sequence: TGCGCCAGCAGCCCGGGACAGGGGGCGCGTGAAGCTTTCTTT.

This clone was counted a single time. This chain links TRBV7-2 with TRBJ1-1; perhaps TRBD1 as D (5 bases). The germline V and J ends were trimmed by 7 bases and 5 bases, with 20 bases remaining between them. The CDR3 contains 15 residues. The germline V gene encodes CDR1 SGHTA and CDR2 FQGNSA. CDR3 amino acids: CASTPLGGGLTEAFF. As DNA, the CDR3 is TGTGCCAGCACCCCGTTGGGGGGAGGTTTGACTGAAGCTTTCTTT.

This chain uses TRBV28 with TRBJ2-7; D possibly corresponds to TRBD1 (5 bases). This CDR3 is built from 16 residues. Germline values: CDR1 MDHEN, CDR2 SYDVKM. The V and J ends lost 5 bases and 2 bases respectively, with 19 bases between them. The CDR3 loop reads CASSPSLVAGTYEQYF. CDR3 coding DNA: TGTGCCAGCAGTCCCAGTTTGGTAGCAGGGACCTACGAGCAGTACTTC.

The CDR3 is CASSFTGTGVGQPQHF. CDR3 DNA sequence: TGTGCCAGCAGCTTTACCGGGACAGGGGTGGGTCAGCCCCAGCATTTT. The chain couples TRBV5-5 to TRBJ1-5; 10 positions agree with TRBD1. V shed 2 bases and J 6 bases; nucleotides not matched to a gene: 8. CDR1 and CDR2 from the germline V gene are SGHKS and YYEKEE (reference sequence). CDR3 length: 16 amino acids.